Described below is a single T cell receptor (beta chain) sequence and its context. V was pared by 5 bases and J by 5 bases, with 17 bases between. This CDR3 comprises 15 residues. Per the germline V gene, CDR1 is SGHRS and CDR2 is YFSETQ. TCRdb's table, derived via immunoSEQ multiplex PCR, lists solely in-frame clones and lacks some. Of fewer than 50,000 clones in the sample, approximately 91% were seen once. This sample is part of a study of OX40 agonist ivuxolimab in advanced cancers. Across the study: Participants, around 80% male, averaged about 59 years of age, ranging from 23 to 79.

This receptor was taken from an adult with an advanced solid tumor such as melanoma, head and neck, liver or kidney cancer. Source: CD4+ or CD8+ T cells sorted from blood, taken in a trial of the OX40 agonist ivuxolimab. The chain joins TRBV5-1 to TRBJ2-1, with D perhaps TRBD1 or TRBD2 (7 bases each). CDR3 residues: CASRESGGLNNEQFF. CDR3 bases: TGCGCCAGCAGAGAGTCAGGGGGACTAAACAATGAGCAGTTCTTC.